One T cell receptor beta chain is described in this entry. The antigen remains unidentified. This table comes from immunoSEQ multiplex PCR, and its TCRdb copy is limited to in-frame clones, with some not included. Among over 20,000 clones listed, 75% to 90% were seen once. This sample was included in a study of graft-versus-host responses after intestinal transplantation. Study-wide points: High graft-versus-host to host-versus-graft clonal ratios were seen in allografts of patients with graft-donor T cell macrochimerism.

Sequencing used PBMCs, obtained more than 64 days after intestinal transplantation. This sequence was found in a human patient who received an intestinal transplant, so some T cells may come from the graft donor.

CDR3: CASSPQTTRGNPGNEQFF. The CDR3, as DNA: TGTGCCAGCAGCCCACAGACTACGCGGGGGAACCCCGGCAATGAGCAGTTCTTC. This chain connects TRBV9 to TRBJ2-1, with 7 bases identical to TRBD2. The ends lost 4 bases at V and 6 bases at J; junction bases unmatched: 19. Germline V CDR1 and CDR2: SGDLS, YYNGEE. The CDR3 extends over 18 amino acids. The full variable domain, with the rest looked up from reference TRBV9 and TRBJ2-1, is DSGVTQTPKHLITATGQRVTLRCSPRSGDLSVYWYQQSLDQGLQFLIQYYNGEERAKGNILERFSAQQFPDLHSELNLSSLELGDSALYFCASSPQTTRGNPGNEQFFGPGTRLTVL.